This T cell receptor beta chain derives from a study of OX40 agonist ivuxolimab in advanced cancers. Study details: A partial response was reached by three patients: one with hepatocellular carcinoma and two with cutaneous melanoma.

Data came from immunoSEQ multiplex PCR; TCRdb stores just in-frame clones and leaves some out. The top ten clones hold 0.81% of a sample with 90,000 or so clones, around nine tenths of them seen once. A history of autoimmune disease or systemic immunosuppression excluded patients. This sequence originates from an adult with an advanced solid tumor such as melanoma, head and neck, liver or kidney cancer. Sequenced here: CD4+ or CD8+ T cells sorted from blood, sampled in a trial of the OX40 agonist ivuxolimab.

CDR3 amino acids: CASCPGGLGNTIYF. CDR3 coding DNA: TGTGCCAGCTGCCCGGGGGGGCTTGGAAACACCATATATTTT. The chain combines TRBV6-6 with TRBJ1-3; TRBD1 is a possible D gene (6 bases). The CDR3 loop spans 14 amino acids. The V gene's germline CDR1 is MNHNY and CDR2 SVGAGI (reference sequence). The ends were cut back, 8 bases at V and 3 bases at J, with 14 bases in the middle.